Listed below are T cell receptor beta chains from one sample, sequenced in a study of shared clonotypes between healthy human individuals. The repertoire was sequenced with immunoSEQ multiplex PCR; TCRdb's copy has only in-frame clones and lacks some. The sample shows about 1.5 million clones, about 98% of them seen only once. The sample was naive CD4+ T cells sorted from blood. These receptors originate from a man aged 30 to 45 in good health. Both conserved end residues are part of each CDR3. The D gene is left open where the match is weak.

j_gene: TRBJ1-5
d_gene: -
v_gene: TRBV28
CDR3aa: CASTRGSNQPQHF
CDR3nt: TGTGCCAGCACAAGGGGGAGCAATCAGCCCCAGCATTTT

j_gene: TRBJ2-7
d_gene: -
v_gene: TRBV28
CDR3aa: CASSDPGIISYEQYF
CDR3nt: TGTGCCAGCAGCGACCCAGGGATTATCTCCTACGAGCAGTACTTC

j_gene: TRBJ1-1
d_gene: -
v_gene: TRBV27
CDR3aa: CASSLFIGGAHTEAFF
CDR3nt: TGTGCCAGCAGTTTATTCATTGGCGGGGCGCACACTGAAGCTTTCTTT

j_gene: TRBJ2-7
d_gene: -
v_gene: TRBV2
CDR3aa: CASSVEGPYEQYF
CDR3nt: TGTGCCAGCAGTGTTGAGGGGCCCTACGAGCAGTACTTC

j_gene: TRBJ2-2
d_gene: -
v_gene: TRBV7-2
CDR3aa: CASSQNGGPPGELFF
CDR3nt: TGTGCCAGCAGCCAGAACGGCGGGCCGCCCGGGGAGCTGTTTTTT

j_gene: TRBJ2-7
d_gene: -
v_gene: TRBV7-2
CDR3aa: CASSLDFYEQYF
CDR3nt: TGTGCCAGCAGCCTAGACTTTTACGAGCAGTACTTC

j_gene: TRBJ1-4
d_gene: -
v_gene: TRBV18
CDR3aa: CASSNQDRIGEKLFF
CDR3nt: TGTGCCAGCTCAAATCAAGACAGGATTGGTGAAAAACTGTTTTTT

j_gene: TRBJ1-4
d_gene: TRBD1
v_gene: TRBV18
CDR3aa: CASSPLPGQGGTNEKLFF
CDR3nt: TGTGCCAGCTCTCCATTACCCGGACAGGGAGGAACTAATGAAAAACTGTTTTTT

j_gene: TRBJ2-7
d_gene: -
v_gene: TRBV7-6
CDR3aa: CASSLAKAQPHEQYF
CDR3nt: TGTGCCAGCAGCTTAGCCAAGGCTCAACCCCACGAGCAGTACTTC

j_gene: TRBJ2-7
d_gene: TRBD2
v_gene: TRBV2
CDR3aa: CASRSASGRASYEQYF
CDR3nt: TGTGCCAGCAGGTCCGCTAGCGGGAGGGCCTCGTACGAGCAGTACTTC

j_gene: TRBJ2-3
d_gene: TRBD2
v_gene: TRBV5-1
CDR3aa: CASSLGVAGEVDTQYF
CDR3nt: TGCGCCAGCAGCTTGGGGGTAGCGGGAGAGGTAGATACGCAGTATTTT

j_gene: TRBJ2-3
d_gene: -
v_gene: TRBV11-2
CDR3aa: CASSFGGSRQRLDTQYF
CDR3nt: TGTGCCAGCAGCTTTGGGGGGTCGCGGCAGAGGCTAGATACGCAGTATTTT

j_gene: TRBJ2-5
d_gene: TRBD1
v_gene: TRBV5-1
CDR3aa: CASSSGQGGSQYF
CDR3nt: TGCGCCAGCAGCTCGGGACAGGGGGGGTCCCAGTACTTC

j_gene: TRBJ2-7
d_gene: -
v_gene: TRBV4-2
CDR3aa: CASSQAGRIYEQYF
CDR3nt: TGTGCCAGCAGCCAGGCGGGACGGATTTACGAGCAGTACTTC